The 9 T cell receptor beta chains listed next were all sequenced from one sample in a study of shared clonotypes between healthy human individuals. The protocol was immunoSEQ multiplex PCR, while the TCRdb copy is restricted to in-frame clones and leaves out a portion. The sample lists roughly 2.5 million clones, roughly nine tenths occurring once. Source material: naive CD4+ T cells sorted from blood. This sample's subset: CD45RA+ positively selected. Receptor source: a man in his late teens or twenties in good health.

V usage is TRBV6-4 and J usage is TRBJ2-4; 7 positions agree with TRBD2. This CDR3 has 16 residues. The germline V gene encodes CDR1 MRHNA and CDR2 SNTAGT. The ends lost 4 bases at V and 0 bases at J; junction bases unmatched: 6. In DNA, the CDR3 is TGTGCCAGCAGTGTCGCTAGCGGACTAGCCAAAAACATTCAGTACTTC. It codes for CASSVASGLAKNIQYF.

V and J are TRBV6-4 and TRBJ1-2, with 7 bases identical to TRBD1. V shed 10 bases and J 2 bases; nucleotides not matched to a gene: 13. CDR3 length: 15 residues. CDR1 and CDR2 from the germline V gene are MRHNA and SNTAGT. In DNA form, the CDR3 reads TGTGCCACCTCACCGTACAGGGGAAACAACTATGGCTACACCTTC. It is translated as CATSPYRGNNYGYTF.

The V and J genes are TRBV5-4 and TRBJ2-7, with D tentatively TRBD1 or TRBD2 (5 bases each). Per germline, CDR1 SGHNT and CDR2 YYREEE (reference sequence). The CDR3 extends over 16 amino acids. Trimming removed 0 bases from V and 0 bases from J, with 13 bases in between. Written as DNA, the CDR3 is TGTGCCAGCAGCTTGGGGGGGAGACTCCTCTCCTACGAGCAGTACTTC. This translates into CASSLGGRLLSYEQYF. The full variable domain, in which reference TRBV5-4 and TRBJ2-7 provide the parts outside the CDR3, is ETGVTQSPTHLIKTRGQQVTLRCSSQSGHNTVSWYQQALGQGPQFIFQYYREEENGRGNFPPRFSGLQFPNYSSELNVNALELDDSALYLCASSLGGRLLSYEQYFGPGTRLTVT.

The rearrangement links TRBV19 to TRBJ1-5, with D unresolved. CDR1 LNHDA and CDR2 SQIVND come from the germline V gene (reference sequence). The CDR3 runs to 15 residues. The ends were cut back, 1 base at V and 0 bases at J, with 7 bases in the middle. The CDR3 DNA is TGTGCCAGTAGTATAGGTTGGTTTAGCAATCAGCCCCAGCATTTT. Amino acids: CASSIGWFSNQPQHF.

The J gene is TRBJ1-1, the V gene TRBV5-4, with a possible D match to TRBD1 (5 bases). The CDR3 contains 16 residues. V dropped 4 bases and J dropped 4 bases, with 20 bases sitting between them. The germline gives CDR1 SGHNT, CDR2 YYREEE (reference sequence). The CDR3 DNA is TGTGCCAGCAGCCTGGGGGGGAAAGCAGGTGGCACTGAAGCTTTCTTT. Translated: CASSLGGKAGGTEAFF.

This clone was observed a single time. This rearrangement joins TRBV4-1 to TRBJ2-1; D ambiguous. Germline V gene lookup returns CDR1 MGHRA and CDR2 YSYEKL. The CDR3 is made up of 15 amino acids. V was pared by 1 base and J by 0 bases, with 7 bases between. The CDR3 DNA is TGCGCCAGCAGCCAAGGGCCAATCTCCTACAATGAGCAGTTCTTC. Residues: CASSQGPISYNEQFF.

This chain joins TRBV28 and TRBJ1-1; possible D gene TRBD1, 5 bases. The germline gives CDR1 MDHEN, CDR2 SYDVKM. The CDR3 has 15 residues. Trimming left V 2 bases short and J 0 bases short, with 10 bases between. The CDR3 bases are TGTGCCAGCAGTTTACGGGGACGGCTGAACACTGAAGCTTTCTTT. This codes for CASSLRGRLNTEAFF.

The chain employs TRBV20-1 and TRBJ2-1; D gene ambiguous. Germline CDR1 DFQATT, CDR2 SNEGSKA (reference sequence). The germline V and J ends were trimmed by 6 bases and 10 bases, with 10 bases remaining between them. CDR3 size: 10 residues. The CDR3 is CSALQAEQFF. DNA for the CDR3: TGCAGTGCCCTACAAGCGGAGCAGTTCTTC.

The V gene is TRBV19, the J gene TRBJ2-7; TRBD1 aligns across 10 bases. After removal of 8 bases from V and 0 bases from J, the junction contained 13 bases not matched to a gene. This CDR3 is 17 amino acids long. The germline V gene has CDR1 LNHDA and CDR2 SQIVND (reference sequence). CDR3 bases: TGTGCCAGTCGTCCCGGGACAGGGGATACGAGCTCCTACGAGCAGTACTTC. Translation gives CASRPGTGDTSSYEQYF.